The clone carrying this T cell receptor (beta chain) came up a few times. Assay used: immunoSEQ multiplex PCR; TCRdb lists only in-frame clones, some missing. Seen here are fewer than 85,000 clones, about 88% observed once, and the top ten hold 4.2%. The trim removed 5 bases at V and 0 bases at J, leaving 4 bases unmatched. This CDR3 has 15 residues. CDR1 is SSHAT, CDR2 FNYEAQ, per germline (reference sequence). This entry belongs to a study of T cell responses to AZD1222 COVID-19 vaccine. The chain uses TRBV7-7 and TRBJ1-3; TRBD1 matches at 7 bases. The source was peripheral blood, collected on day 0 of AZD1222 vaccination. The receptor's source is an adult in good health. The CDR3 protein is CASSPRQGSGNTIYF. In DNA form, the CDR3 reads TGTGCCAGCAGCCCACGACAGGGCTCTGGAAACACCATATATTTT.